This T cell receptor (beta chain) was captured by sequencing in a study of beta chain features in type 1 diabetes. Across the study: The examined sorted cells totaled some 99 million across samples.

Every bit of the isolated RNA underwent reverse transcription, so sequencing read expressed TCRB transcripts. The data were produced by immunoSEQ multiplex PCR, yet TCRdb's version contains in-frame clones alone and is incomplete. The sample consists of 200,000 to 250,000 clones, 9.6% of them appearing once. The CDR3 runs to 16 residues. The trim removed 4 bases at V and 2 bases at J, leaving 4 bases unmatched. Germline V gene sequence: CDR1 SGHAT, CDR2 FQNNGV. The sequenced sample was naive CD4+ T cells from blood. The rearrangement uses TRBV11-2 and TRBJ2-5; 13 bases line up with TRBD2. This TCR was sampled from a young woman in good health. CDR3 DNA sequence: TGTGCCAGCAGCTCGACTAGCGGGAGGCCTCAAGAGACCCAGTACTTC. As protein: CASSSTSGRPQETQYF.